A selection of T cell receptor beta chains follows, all from one sample in a study of T cell responses to AZD1222 COVID-19 vaccine. Sequencing used immunoSEQ multiplex PCR; TCRdb keeps in-frame clones, though not all of them. The table lists around 30,000 clones, roughly nine tenths of them singletons. This material consisted of peripheral blood, taken on day 0 of AZD1222 vaccination. The receptors here all came from an adult in good health. The CDR3 runs from the conserved cysteine through the conserved F or W. A D gene is named only where the DNA matches it firmly. Clone size is not always given. Where it is, it says once, few, many or a class for expanded clones.

v_call: TRBV5-4
clone_size: .
d_call: .
j_call: TRBJ1-6
cdr3_nt: TGTGCCAGCAGCTCGACGGCTTCACCCCTCCACTTT
cdr3_aa: CASSSTASPLHF

v_call: TRBV13
clone_size: once
d_call: .
j_call: TRBJ1-1
cdr3_nt: TGTGCCAGCAGCCGTCTTGGACCTACGAACAATGAAGCTTTCTTT
cdr3_aa: CASSRLGPTNNEAFF

v_call: TRBV7-2
clone_size: .
d_call: TRBD1
j_call: TRBJ1-1
cdr3_nt: TGTGCCAGCAGCCCCCCATGGGCAGGGGGCGACACTGAAGCTTTCTTT
cdr3_aa: CASSPPWAGGDTEAFF

v_call: TRBV4-3
clone_size: .
d_call: TRBD1
j_call: TRBJ1-6
cdr3_nt: TGCGCCAGCAGCCAGCAATTAGACAGGGGTTCACCCCTCCACTTT
cdr3_aa: CASSQQLDRGSPLHF

v_call: TRBV7-2
clone_size: .
d_call: .
j_call: TRBJ1-5
cdr3_nt: TGTGCCAGCAGCCAAGATATTGGACAGTCCAGCAATCAGCCCCAGCATTTT
cdr3_aa: CASSQDIGQSSNQPQHF

v_call: TRBV27
clone_size: .
d_call: TRBD1
j_call: TRBJ1-5
cdr3_nt: TGTGCCAGCAGTTTCGGAGGGGGCCGGCAGCCCCAGCATTTT
cdr3_aa: CASSFGGGRQPQHF

v_call: TRBV29-1
clone_size: .
d_call: TRBD1
j_call: TRBJ2-2
cdr3_nt: TGCAGCGCCTGGACAGGGTCCGACACCGGGGAGCTGTTTTTT
cdr3_aa: CSAWTGSDTGELFF

v_call: TRBV7-2
clone_size: .
d_call: .
j_call: TRBJ2-5
cdr3_nt: TGTGCCAGCAGGTCGATGATGGGTCGAGAGACCCAGTACTTC
cdr3_aa: CASRSMMGRETQYF

v_call: TRBV30
clone_size: .
d_call: TRBD1
j_call: TRBJ1-5
cdr3_nt: TGTGCCTGGAGTACCGGGACAGGGGGTTCTCAGCCCCAGCATTTT
cdr3_aa: CAWSTGTGGSQPQHF

v_call: TRBV25-1
clone_size: .
d_call: TRBD1
j_call: TRBJ2-1
cdr3_nt: TGTGCCAGCAGTGGGGAGGACAGGGTGTACAATGAGCAGTTCTTC
cdr3_aa: CASSGEDRVYNEQFF

v_call: TRBV7-2
clone_size: .
d_call: TRBD1
j_call: TRBJ2-3
cdr3_nt: TGTGCCAGCAGCTTCGGACAGGGATCAGATACGCAGTATTTT
cdr3_aa: CASSFGQGSDTQYF

v_call: TRBV19
clone_size: .
d_call: .
j_call: TRBJ1-2
cdr3_nt: TGTGCCAGTAGTACAGGGGTGATTTTTAACTATGGCTACACCTTC
cdr3_aa: CASSTGVIFNYGYTF

v_call: TRBV19
clone_size: .
d_call: .
j_call: TRBJ2-5
cdr3_nt: TGTGCCAGTAGTCTCCGGGAGACCCAGTACTTC
cdr3_aa: CASSLRETQYF

v_call: TRBV29-1
clone_size: few
d_call: .
j_call: TRBJ2-5
cdr3_nt: TGCAGCGTTTTGGACCTTATAAAGTACTTC
cdr3_aa: CSVLDLIKYF

v_call: TRBV3-1/TRBV3-2
clone_size: .
d_call: .
j_call: TRBJ1-2
cdr3_nt: TGTGCCAGCAGCCAACTTGGGAGAGGCTACACCTTC
cdr3_aa: CASSQLGRGYTF

v_call: TRBV9
clone_size: .
d_call: TRBD1
j_call: TRBJ2-7
cdr3_nt: TGTGCCAGCAGCGAGGGGGACAGGGGCTCCGAGCAGTACTTC
cdr3_aa: CASSEGDRGSEQYF

v_call: TRBV2
clone_size: .
d_call: .
j_call: TRBJ1-1
cdr3_nt: TGTGCCAGCAGTCTTCAGGGCGGGAACACTGAAGCTTTCTTT
cdr3_aa: CASSLQGGNTEAFF

v_call: TRBV27
clone_size: once
d_call: TRBD1
j_call: TRBJ1-1
cdr3_nt: TGTGCCAGCAGCCCCCACCCGGGACAGCCCACTGAAGCTTTCTTT
cdr3_aa: CASSPHPGQPTEAFF

v_call: TRBV5-4
clone_size: .
d_call: .
j_call: TRBJ2-1
cdr3_nt: TGTGCCAGCAGCTTGGGTGGGGCAATCTCCTACAATGAGCAGTTCTTC
cdr3_aa: CASSLGGAISYNEQFF

v_call: TRBV30
clone_size: .
d_call: .
j_call: TRBJ1-3
cdr3_nt: TGTGCCTGGAACCTTTTCCCCGGAAACACCATATATTTT
cdr3_aa: CAWNLFPGNTIYF

v_call: TRBV19
clone_size: .
d_call: TRBD1
j_call: TRBJ1-2
cdr3_nt: TGTGCCAGTAGTGCCGGACAGGGAGGTTCTAACTATGGCTACACCTTC
cdr3_aa: CASSAGQGGSNYGYTF

v_call: TRBV30
clone_size: .
d_call: TRBD1
j_call: TRBJ1-2
cdr3_nt: TGTGCCTGGAGTAGGACAGGGACTAACTATGGCTACACCTTC
cdr3_aa: CAWSRTGTNYGYTF

v_call: TRBV5-1
clone_size: .
d_call: .
j_call: TRBJ2-3
cdr3_nt: TGCGCCAGCAGCTTGGAGCTAGCGTATAGCACAGATACGCAGTATTTT
cdr3_aa: CASSLELAYSTDTQYF

v_call: TRBV5-5
clone_size: .
d_call: .
j_call: TRBJ1-2
cdr3_nt: TGTGCCAGCAGCTTGGTCAATAACTATGGCTACACCTTC
cdr3_aa: CASSLVNNYGYTF

v_call: TRBV29-1
clone_size: .
d_call: TRBD1
j_call: TRBJ1-1
cdr3_nt: TGCAGCACCTCCGGGACAGGGGGCCCGGGTACTGAAGCTTTCTTT
cdr3_aa: CSTSGTGGPGTEAFF

v_call: TRBV6-5
clone_size: few
d_call: .
j_call: TRBJ2-7
cdr3_nt: TGTGCCAGCAGGGGAGGGGACAGGCGGTACTTC
cdr3_aa: CASRGGDRRYF

v_call: TRBV18
clone_size: once
d_call: TRBD2
j_call: TRBJ2-7
cdr3_nt: TGTGCCAGCTCCCTCAGCGGGGATTACGAGCAGTACTTC
cdr3_aa: CASSLSGDYEQYF

v_call: TRBV2
clone_size: .
d_call: .
j_call: TRBJ1-5
cdr3_nt: TGTGCCAGCAGCGTAGGGGATCAGCCCCAGCATTTT
cdr3_aa: CASSVGDQPQHF

v_call: TRBV9
clone_size: .
d_call: .
j_call: TRBJ1-6
cdr3_nt: TGTGCCAGCAGCGTAGGAGGTAATTCACCCCTCCACTTT
cdr3_aa: CASSVGGNSPLHF

v_call: TRBV7-9
clone_size: once
d_call: .
j_call: TRBJ2-1
cdr3_nt: TGTGCCAGCAGCTTAGCGAGTCCTGGGGGTGAGCAGTTCTTC
cdr3_aa: CASSLASPGGEQFF

v_call: TRBV27
clone_size: .
d_call: .
j_call: TRBJ2-2
cdr3_nt: TGTGCCAGCAGTTTAACCCCCCGGAGGTCGGACACCGGGGAGCTGTTTTTT
cdr3_aa: CASSLTPRRSDTGELFF

v_call: TRBV5-1
clone_size: .
d_call: TRBD2
j_call: TRBJ2-3
cdr3_nt: TGCGCCAGCAGCCAAGGACTAGCGGGGAAAGATACGCAGTATTTT
cdr3_aa: CASSQGLAGKDTQYF

v_call: TRBV6-5
clone_size: .
d_call: .
j_call: TRBJ1-5
cdr3_nt: TGTGCCAGCAGTCGAAATAGCAATCAGCCCCAGCATTTT
cdr3_aa: CASSRNSNQPQHF

v_call: TRBV2
clone_size: .
d_call: .
j_call: TRBJ1-2
cdr3_nt: TGTGCCAGCAGGGACGGACCCAACTATGGCTACACCTTC
cdr3_aa: CASRDGPNYGYTF

v_call: TRBV20-1
clone_size: .
d_call: .
j_call: TRBJ1-2
cdr3_nt: TGCAGTGCTAGTCCCGGGACCGCGGAACCGGGCTACACCTTC
cdr3_aa: CSASPGTAEPGYTF

v_call: TRBV29-1
clone_size: .
d_call: .
j_call: TRBJ2-7
cdr3_nt: TGCAGCGTCCGGGACATCCGAACAGAGCAGTACTTC
cdr3_aa: CSVRDIRTEQYF

v_call: TRBV24-1
clone_size: .
d_call: .
j_call: TRBJ1-6
cdr3_nt: TGTGCCACCAGTGCGGACCCGGCGGATTCACCCCTCCACTTT
cdr3_aa: CATSADPADSPLHF

v_call: TRBV7-2
clone_size: .
d_call: TRBD1
j_call: TRBJ1-2
cdr3_nt: TGTGCCAGCAGCCAGACAGGGCTGTATGGCTACACCTTC
cdr3_aa: CASSQTGLYGYTF

v_call: TRBV15
clone_size: .
d_call: TRBD1
j_call: TRBJ1-2
cdr3_nt: TGTGCCACCGGGGGACAGGGGGTATATGGCTACACCTTC
cdr3_aa: CATGGQGVYGYTF

v_call: TRBV12-5
clone_size: few
d_call: .
j_call: TRBJ1-3
cdr3_nt: TGTGCTAGTGGTTTGACATCCCCAAGTGGACGCTTTGGAAACACCATATATTTT
cdr3_aa: CASGLTSPSGRFGNTIYF

v_call: TRBV18
clone_size: once
d_call: .
j_call: TRBJ1-2
cdr3_nt: TGTGCCAGCTCACCACTCAGTCAGGTTAACTATGGCTACACCTTC
cdr3_aa: CASSPLSQVNYGYTF

v_call: TRBV3-1/TRBV3-2
clone_size: .
d_call: .
j_call: TRBJ1-2
cdr3_nt: TGTGCCAGCAGCCAAGGAGGGGGCTATGGCTACACCTTC
cdr3_aa: CASSQGGGYGYTF

v_call: TRBV13
clone_size: .
d_call: TRBD1
j_call: TRBJ1-2
cdr3_nt: TGTGCCAGCAGCTTGGGGACAGCTAACTATGGCTACACCTTC
cdr3_aa: CASSLGTANYGYTF

v_call: TRBV29-1
clone_size: .
d_call: .
j_call: TRBJ2-7
cdr3_nt: TGCAGCGTTGAAGAGGGTCGGGGTAACGAGCAGTACTTC
cdr3_aa: CSVEEGRGNEQYF

v_call: TRBV7-2
clone_size: once
d_call: .
j_call: TRBJ1-5
cdr3_nt: TGTGCCAGCAGCTTAGCACCTCGGGGACAGCCCCAGCATTTT
cdr3_aa: CASSLAPRGQPQHF

v_call: TRBV5-1
clone_size: .
d_call: .
j_call: TRBJ2-7
cdr3_nt: TGCGCCAGCAGCTTGGGGGGGACGGAATACGAGCAGTACTTC
cdr3_aa: CASSLGGTEYEQYF

v_call: TRBV7-9
clone_size: .
d_call: .
j_call: TRBJ2-1
cdr3_nt: TGTGCCAGCAGCTTTCAATCCTACACCAATGAGCAGTTCTTC
cdr3_aa: CASSFQSYTNEQFF

v_call: TRBV4-2
clone_size: once
d_call: TRBD2
j_call: TRBJ2-3
cdr3_nt: TGTGCCAGCAGCCAAGAGCAGCGGGGAGTCGCAGATACGCAGTATTTT
cdr3_aa: CASSQEQRGVADTQYF

v_call: TRBV10-3
clone_size: .
d_call: .
j_call: TRBJ1-1
cdr3_nt: TGTGCCATCAGTTCTGAGGGGGGCACTGAAGCTTTCTTT
cdr3_aa: CAISSEGGTEAFF